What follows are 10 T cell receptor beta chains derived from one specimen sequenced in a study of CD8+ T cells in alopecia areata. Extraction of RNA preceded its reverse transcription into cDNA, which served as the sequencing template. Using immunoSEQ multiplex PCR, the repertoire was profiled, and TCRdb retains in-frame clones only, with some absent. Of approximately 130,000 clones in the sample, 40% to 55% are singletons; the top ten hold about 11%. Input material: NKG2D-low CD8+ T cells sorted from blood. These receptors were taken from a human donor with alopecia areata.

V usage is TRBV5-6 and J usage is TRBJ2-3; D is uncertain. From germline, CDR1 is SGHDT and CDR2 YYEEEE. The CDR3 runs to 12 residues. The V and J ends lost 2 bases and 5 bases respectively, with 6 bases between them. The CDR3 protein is CASSFYQDTQYF. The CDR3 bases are TGTGCCAGCAGCTTCTACCAAGATACGCAGTATTTT.

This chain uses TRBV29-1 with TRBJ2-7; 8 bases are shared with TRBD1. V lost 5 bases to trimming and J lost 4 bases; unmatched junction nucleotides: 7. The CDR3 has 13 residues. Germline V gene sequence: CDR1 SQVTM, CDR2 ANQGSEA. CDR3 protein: CSVFGQGAYEQYF. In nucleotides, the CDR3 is TGCAGCGTTTTTGGACAGGGAGCTTACGAGCAGTACTTC.

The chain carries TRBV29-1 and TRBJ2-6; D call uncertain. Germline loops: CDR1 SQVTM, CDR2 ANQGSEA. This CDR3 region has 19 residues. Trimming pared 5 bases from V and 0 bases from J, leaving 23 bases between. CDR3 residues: CSVLSSATAVNSGANVLTF. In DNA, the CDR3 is TGCAGCGTTCTGTCCTCCGCCACAGCTGTAAACTCTGGGGCCAACGTCCTGACTTTC.

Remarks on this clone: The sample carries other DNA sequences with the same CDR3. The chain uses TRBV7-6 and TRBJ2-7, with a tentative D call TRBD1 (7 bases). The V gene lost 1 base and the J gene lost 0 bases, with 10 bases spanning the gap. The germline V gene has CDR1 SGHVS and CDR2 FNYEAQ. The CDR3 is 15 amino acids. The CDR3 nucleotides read TGTGCCAGCAGCTTAGGGCGGGACAGCTCCTACGAGCAGTACTTC. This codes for CASSLGRDSSYEQYF.

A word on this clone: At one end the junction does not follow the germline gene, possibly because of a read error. The DNA of the CDR3 is TGTGCCAGCTCCGGCGGGACGGCCTATGAGCAGTACTTC. Its translation is CASSGGTAYEQYF. This chain links TRBV14 with TRBJ2-7; tentatively, D is TRBD2 (6 bases). The CDR3 contains 13 residues. Germline assignment: CDR1 SGHDN and CDR2 FVKESK.

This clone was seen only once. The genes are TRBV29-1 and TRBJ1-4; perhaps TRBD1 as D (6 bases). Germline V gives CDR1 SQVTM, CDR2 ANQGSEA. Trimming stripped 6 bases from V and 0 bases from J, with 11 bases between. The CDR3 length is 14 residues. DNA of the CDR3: TGCAGCGTCGGAGGGGGTGCAACTAATGAAAAACTGTTTTTT. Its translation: CSVGGGATNEKLFF.

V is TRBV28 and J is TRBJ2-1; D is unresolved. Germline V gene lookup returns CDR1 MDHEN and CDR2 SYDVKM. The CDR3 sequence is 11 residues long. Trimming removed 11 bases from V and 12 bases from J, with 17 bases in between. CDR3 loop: CAAASTALQFF. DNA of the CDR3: TGTGCCGCCGCTTCGACGGCACTGCAGTTCTTC.

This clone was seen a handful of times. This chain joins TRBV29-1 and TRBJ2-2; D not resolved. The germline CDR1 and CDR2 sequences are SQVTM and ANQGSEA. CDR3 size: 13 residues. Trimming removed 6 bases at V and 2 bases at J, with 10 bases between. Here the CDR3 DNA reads TGCAGCGTCCGGGCTCCTAACACCGGGGAGCTGTTTTTT. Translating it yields CSVRAPNTGELFF.

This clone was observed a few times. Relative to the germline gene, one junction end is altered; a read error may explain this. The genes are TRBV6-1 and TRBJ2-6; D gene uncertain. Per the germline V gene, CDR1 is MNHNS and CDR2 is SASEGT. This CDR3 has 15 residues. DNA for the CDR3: TGTGCCAGCAGTGAATTGGTCTCTGAGGCCAACGTCCTGACTTTC. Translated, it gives CASSELVSEANVLTF.

The CDR3 bases are TGTGCCAGCAGTTGGGGTGGGGGGGAGCCCCAGCATTTT. It translates to CASSWGGGEPQHF. The rearrangement uses TRBV28 and TRBJ1-5; D is possibly TRBD1 (5 bases). The CDR3 has 13 residues. V gave up 4 bases and J gave up 8 bases, with 12 bases separating them. Germline V gene sequence: CDR1 MDHEN, CDR2 SYDVKM.